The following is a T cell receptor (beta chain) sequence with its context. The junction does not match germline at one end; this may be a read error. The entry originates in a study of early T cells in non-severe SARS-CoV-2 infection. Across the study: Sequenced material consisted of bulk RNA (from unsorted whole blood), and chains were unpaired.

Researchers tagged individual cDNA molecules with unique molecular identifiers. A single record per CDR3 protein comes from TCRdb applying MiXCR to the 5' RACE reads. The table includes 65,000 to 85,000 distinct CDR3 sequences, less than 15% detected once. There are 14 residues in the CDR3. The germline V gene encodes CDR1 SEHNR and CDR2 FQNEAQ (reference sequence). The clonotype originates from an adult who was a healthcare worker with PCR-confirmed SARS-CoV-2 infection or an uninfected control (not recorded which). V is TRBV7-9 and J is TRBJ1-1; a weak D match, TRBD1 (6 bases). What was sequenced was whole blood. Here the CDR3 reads CVSSSRQENTEAFF. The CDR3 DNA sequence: TGTGTCAGCAGCTCCCGACAGGAGAACACTGAAGCTTTCTTT. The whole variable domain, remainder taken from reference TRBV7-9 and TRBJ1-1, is DTGVSQNPRHKITKRGQNVTFRCDPISEHNRLYWYRQTLGQGPEFLTYFQNEAQLEKSRLLSDRFSAERPKGSFSTLEIQRTEQGDSAMYLCVSSSRQENTEAFFGQGTRLTVV.